One and the same sample provided the 12 T cell receptor beta chains below, sequenced in a study of T cells in Graves' hyperthyroidism and ophthalmopathy. RNA transcripts provided the source from which TCR beta CDR3 regions were amplified. First-round RT-PCR of the TCR CDR3 relied on the HTBI primer set. TCRdb called the multiplex PCR reads again in MiXCR, with one record for every CDR3 protein. The table shows hundreds of thousands of distinct CDR3 sequences, with approximately 18% occurring only once. The sequenced material came from blood. The receptors derive from a woman between 45 and 65 years old with Graves' hyperthyroidism that later progressed to Graves' ophthalmopathy.

The J gene is TRBJ1-2, the V gene TRBV14, with TRBD1 matching 9 bases. With 4 bases clipped from V and 4 bases from J, the junction kept 10 bases outside the gene matches. The germline V gene has CDR1 SGHDN and CDR2 FVKESK. This CDR3 is 16 amino acids long. The CDR3 loop is CASSRAQGARVYGYTF. CDR3 coding DNA: TGTGCCAGCAGCCGGGCACAGGGGGCGCGGGTCTATGGCTACACCTTC.

This clonotype was seen repeatedly, ten times or more. This sequence joins TRBV7-2 and TRBJ1-6; D uncertain. Looked up from germline, CDR1 is SGHTA and CDR2 is FQGNSA. V gave up 5 bases and J gave up 9 bases, with 8 bases separating them. This CDR3 is 12 amino acids long. The CDR3 coding sequence is TGTGCCAGCAGCCCGAGTAGTTCACCCCTCCACTTT. The encoded protein is CASSPSSSPLHF.

This clonotype was picked up a small number of times. This chain joins TRBV27 and TRBJ2-1; D assignment may be TRBD1 or TRBD2 (5 bases each). V lost 4 bases and J 1 base, leaving 14 bases between the germline ends. CDR1 MNHEY and CDR2 SMNVEV come from the germline V gene (reference sequence). This CDR3 spans 16 amino acids. CDR3 DNA sequence: TGTGCCAGCAGTTCCTTCGGGACGGAATCCTACAATGAGCAGTTCTTC. It encodes CASSSFGTESYNEQFF.

This clonotype occurred many times. V gene TRBV7-8 combines with J gene TRBJ1-2; unclear D gene. CDR3 length: 12 residues. V lost 5 bases and J lost 7, with 11 bases in between. Germline CDR1 reads SGHVS; CDR2 reads FQNEAQ. CDR3 sequence: CASSTSLFGYTF. The CDR3, as DNA: TGTGCCAGCAGCACCTCTCTTTTTGGCTACACCTTC.

The chain carries TRBV19 and TRBJ2-7, with TRBD2 matching over 7 bases. With 2 bases clipped from V and 3 bases from J, the junction kept 4 bases outside the gene matches. This CDR3 is built from 14 residues. CDR1 LNHDA and CDR2 SQIVND come from the germline V gene (reference sequence). The CDR3 nucleotides read TGTGCCAGTAGTATACGGGGGGACTTCTACGAGCAGTACTTC. Translated: CASSIRGDFYEQYF.

This clonotype has ten or more counts. This sequence joins TRBV20-1 and TRBJ1-2; 9 bases align to TRBD1. The CDR3 is 15 residues long. Germline CDR1 and CDR2: DFQATT and SNEGSKA (reference sequence). V dropped 5 bases and J dropped 4; count of bases not matched to a gene: 11. The CDR3 sequence: CSAEDRGGKVYGYTF. DNA for the CDR3: TGCAGTGCTGAGGACAGGGGAGGCAAAGTCTATGGCTACACCTTC.

There are many counts of this clonotype. The rearrangement uses TRBV27 and TRBJ2-7; D remains unclear. V was clipped by 5 bases and J by 0 bases, with 14 bases between them. Germline CDR1 and CDR2: MNHEY and SMNVEV (reference sequence). The CDR3 runs 15 residues. CDR3 coding DNA: TGTGCCAGCAGTGCCGCCCGTGGAAGCTCCTACGAGCAGTACTTC. Protein: CASSAARGSSYEQYF.

This clonotype has at least ten counts. This sequence joins TRBV5-1 and TRBJ1-1; D not resolved. V was shortened by 0 bases and J by 5 bases, with 8 bases between the two germline ends. From germline, CDR1 is SGHRS and CDR2 YFSETQ. CDR3 size: 13 residues. The CDR3 DNA reads as TGCGCCAGCAGCTTGGAGGCAGAAACTGAAGCTTTCTTT. Its protein product is CASSLEAETEAFF.

V is TRBV6-1 and J is TRBJ2-1; a possible D gene is TRBD2 (5 bases). Germline V lookup: CDR1 MNHNS, CDR2 SASEGT. Deletions cut 3 bases from V and 10 bases from J, with 19 bases between. The CDR3 sequence is 15 residues long. CDR3 sequence reads: CASSESGMGVREQFF. In DNA, the CDR3 is TGTGCCAGCAGTGAGTCGGGGATGGGCGTGAGGGAGCAGTTCTTC.

The chain uses TRBV6-1 and TRBJ1-3; D unresolved. The CDR3 is 16 amino acids. Germline V gives CDR1 MNHNS, CDR2 SASEGT. Trimming removed 2 bases at V and 0 bases at J, with 11 bases between. This chain's CDR3 is CASSEMTAISGNTIYF. DNA of the CDR3: TGTGCCAGCAGTGAAATGACGGCGATCTCTGGAAACACCATATATTTT.

The rearrangement joins TRBV3-1 to TRBJ2-3, with 11 bases fitting TRBD2. Germline V gene data show CDR1 as LGHDT and CDR2 as YNNKEL (reference sequence). The CDR3 has 18 amino acids. Trimming removed 4 bases from V and 2 bases from J; junction bases left unmatched: 11. The CDR3 loop is CASSRFLAGGGLTDTQYF. In DNA, the CDR3 is TGTGCCAGCAGCCGTTTTCTAGCGGGAGGAGGGCTCACAGATACGCAGTATTTT.

This clonotype occurred a few times. V gene TRBV6-1 combines with J gene TRBJ1-3; no clear D gene. The germline CDR1 and CDR2 sequences are MNHNS and SASEGT. The CDR3 sequence is 14 residues long. Trimming removed 2 bases at V and 3 bases at J, with 8 bases between. The CDR3 protein is CASSELPLGNTIYF. In DNA, the CDR3 is TGTGCCAGCAGTGAACTCCCCCTTGGAAACACCATATATTTT.